A selection of T cell receptor beta chains follows, all from one sample in a study of T cells after yellow fever vaccination. TCRdb passed the 5' RACE reads through MiXCR, listing each CDR3 protein once. The table lists about 340,000 distinct CDR3 sequences, about 8.7% of them singletons. This specimen was PBMCs, taken on the day of the first yellow fever vaccination. The receptors stem from a man younger than 30 who received the YFV17D yellow fever vaccine. Each CDR3 is given with its conserved first and last residue. Each record gives: J gene, V gene, D gene, CDR3 protein. D genes are given only for firm matches.

TRBJ2-2,TRBV18,NA,CASSPPAGSDGGELFF
TRBJ2-2,TRBV12-3/TRBV12-4,NA,CASAANTGELFF
TRBJ2-1,TRBV11-2,NA,CASSFRAGYNEQFF
TRBJ2-2,TRBV6-2/TRBV6-3,NA,CASSYSSGSTGELFF
TRBJ1-2,TRBV5-4,NA,CASSHPTGLNGYTF
TRBJ1-4,TRBV5-1,TRBD1,CASSRTGGVEKLFF
TRBJ2-7,TRBV6-1,TRBD2,CASSRRASGGKTGEQYF
TRBJ2-5,TRBV5-6,NA,CASSRFRGNQETQYF
TRBJ1-1,TRBV20-1,NA,CSAPPGHWNTEAFF
TRBJ2-5,TRBV12-5,NA,CASLPRRIQYF
TRBJ2-3,TRBV7-2,TRBD2,CASSLYPLAGVTDTQYF
TRBJ2-3,TRBV7-2,NA,CASSPAPKADTQYF
TRBJ1-2,TRBV7-2,NA,CASSFDRQEGYGYTF
TRBJ1-1,TRBV4-3,NA,CASSQVTGNTEAFF
TRBJ1-1,TRBV12-3/TRBV12-4,NA,CASSLRNAGRTEAFF
TRBJ1-1,TRBV20-1,NA,CSAAGGRGMNTEAFF
TRBJ2-6,TRBV5-1,NA,CASSLVPSSGANVLTF
TRBJ2-4,TRBV6-2/TRBV6-3,NA,CASRRLAKNIQYF
TRBJ1-1,TRBV5-5,NA,CASSYRGQLNTEAFF
TRBJ1-1,TRBV6-2/TRBV6-3,NA,CASSYSGGRSEAFF
TRBJ1-1,TRBV29-1,NA,CSLSGALKTEAFF
TRBJ2-2,TRBV5-1,NA,CASSPRELSTGELFF
TRBJ2-5,TRBV15,TRBD2,CATSRDPSGGQETQYF
TRBJ1-5,TRBV7-2,NA,CASSLRSGGGNQPQHF
TRBJ2-3,TRBV12-3/TRBV12-4,TRBD1,CASSRQGALLILDTQYF
TRBJ2-1,TRBV13,NA,CASSSAGSYHEQFF
TRBJ2-2,TRBV14,NA,CASSQVQGNTGELFF
TRBJ2-7,TRBV20-1,NA,CSAREAGSAYEQYF
TRBJ2-3,TRBV3-1,NA,CASSPTWTVSTDTQYF
TRBJ2-5,TRBV7-7,NA,CASSPQQGQETQYF
TRBJ2-1,TRBV4-1,NA,CASTQGGTGRYNEQFF
TRBJ2-3,TRBV6-2/TRBV6-3,NA,CASSMDSSSTDTQYF
TRBJ2-5,TRBV7-2,NA,CASRRPGLQETQYF